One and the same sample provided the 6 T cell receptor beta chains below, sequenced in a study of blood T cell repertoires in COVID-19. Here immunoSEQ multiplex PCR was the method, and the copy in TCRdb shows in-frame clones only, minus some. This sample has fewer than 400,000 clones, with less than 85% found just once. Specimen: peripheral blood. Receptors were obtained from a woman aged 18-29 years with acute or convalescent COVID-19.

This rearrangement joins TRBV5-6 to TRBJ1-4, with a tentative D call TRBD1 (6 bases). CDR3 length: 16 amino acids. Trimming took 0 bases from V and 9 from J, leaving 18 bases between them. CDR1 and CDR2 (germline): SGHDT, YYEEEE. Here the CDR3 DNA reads TGTGCCAGCAGCTTGGAGCGGGGGCCGAGATCTAAAAAACTGTTTTTT. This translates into CASSLERGPRSKKLFF.

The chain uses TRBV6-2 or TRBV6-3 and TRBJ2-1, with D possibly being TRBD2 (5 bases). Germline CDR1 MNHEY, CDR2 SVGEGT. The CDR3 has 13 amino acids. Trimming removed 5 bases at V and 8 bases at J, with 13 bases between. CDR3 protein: CASSLGGVDEQFF. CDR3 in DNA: TGTGCCAGCAGTCTCGGAGGAGTCGATGAGCAGTTCTTC.

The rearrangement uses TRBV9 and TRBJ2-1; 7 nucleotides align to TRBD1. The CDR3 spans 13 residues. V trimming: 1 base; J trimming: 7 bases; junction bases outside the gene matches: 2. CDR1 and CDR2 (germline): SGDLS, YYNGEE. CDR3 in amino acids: CASSVSGQNEQFF. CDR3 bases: TGTGCCAGCAGCGTATCGGGACAGAATGAGCAGTTCTTC.

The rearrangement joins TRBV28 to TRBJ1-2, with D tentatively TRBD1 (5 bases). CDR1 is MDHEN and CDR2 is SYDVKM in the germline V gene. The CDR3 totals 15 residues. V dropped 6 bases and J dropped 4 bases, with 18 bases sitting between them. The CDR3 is CASSLGRAGFYGYTF. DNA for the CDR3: TGTGCCAGCAGCCTTGGCCGAGCAGGGTTCTATGGCTACACCTTC.

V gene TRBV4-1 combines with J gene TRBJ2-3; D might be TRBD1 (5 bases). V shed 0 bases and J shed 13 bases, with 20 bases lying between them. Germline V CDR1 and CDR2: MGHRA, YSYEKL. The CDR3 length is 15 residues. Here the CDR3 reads CASSQDLLGAESKYF. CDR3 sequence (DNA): TGCGCCAGCAGCCAAGATCTTCTTGGGGCGGAGTCAAAGTATTTT.

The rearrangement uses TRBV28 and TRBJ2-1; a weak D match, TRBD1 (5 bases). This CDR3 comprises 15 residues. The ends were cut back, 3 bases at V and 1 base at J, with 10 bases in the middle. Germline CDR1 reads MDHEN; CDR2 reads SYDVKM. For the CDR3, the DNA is TGTGCCAGCAGTTTCCCGACAGCTTCCTACAATGAGCAGTTCTTC. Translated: CASSFPTASYNEQFF. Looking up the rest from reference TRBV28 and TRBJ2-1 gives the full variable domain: DVKVTQSSRYLVKRTGEKVFLECVQDMDHENMFWYRQDPGLGLRLIYFSYDVKMKEKGDIPEGYSVSREKKERFSLILESASTNQTSMYLCASSFPTASYNEQFFGPGTRLTVL.